The rows below give T cell receptor beta chains drawn from one sample of a study of identical twins. TCRdb re-analysed the 5' RACE reads in MiXCR, keeping a single row per CDR3 protein. Among approximately 700,000 distinct CDR3 sequences listed, approximately 6% were seen once. The sample taken for sequencing was naive T cells sorted from blood. Every receptor here comes from a man in his late teens or twenties in good health. Both conserved end residues are part of each CDR3. The order of the fields is D gene, V gene, J gene, clone size, CDR3 protein, CDR3 DNA. D genes are given only for firm matches. Rows may omit the clone size; those that give it use once, few, many or a size class.

-	TRBV6-4	TRBJ2-5	many	CASSRTPHSDRFLQETQYF	TGTGCCAGCAGTAGGACCCCTCACTCTGACCGCTTCCTACAAGAGACCCAGTACTTC
TRBD1	TRBV12-3/TRBV12-4	TRBJ1-1	many	CASTLLGRQGGRTEAFF	TGTGCCAGCACTCTACTAGGCCGACAGGGGGGGCGAACTGAAGCTTTCTTT
TRBD1	TRBV20-1	TRBJ1-2	many	CSARAGTVYGYTF	TGCAGTGCTAGAGCGGGGACAGTATATGGCTACACCTTC
-	TRBV12-3/TRBV12-4	TRBJ1-1	many	CASSFRSVPEAFF	TGTGCCAGCAGTTTTCGATCCGTTCCTGAAGCTTTCTTT
-	TRBV3-1	TRBJ2-3	few	CASSQGLVATDTQYF	TGTGCCAGCAGCCAAGGGCTCGTGGCCACAGATACGCAGTATTTT
TRBD1	TRBV12-5	TRBJ2-5	few	CASGIGQGRETQYF	TGTGCTAGTGGCATCGGACAGGGACGAGAGACCCAGTACTTC
-	TRBV27	TRBJ1-5	few	CASTPLGRGINQPQHF	TGTGCCAGCACCCCCCTGGGTAGGGGGATCAATCAGCCCCAGCATTTT
-	TRBV7-2	TRBJ2-5	few	CASSSTARLETQYF	TGTGCCAGCAGCTCCACCGCCCGACTAGAGACCCAGTACTTC
TRBD1	TRBV20-1	TRBJ1-5	many	CSANQGAGQPQHF	TGCAGTGCTAATCAGGGGGCCGGACAGCCCCAGCATTTT
-	TRBV24-1	TRBJ2-1	many	CATSANPSYNEQFF	TGTGCCACCAGTGCAAACCCATCCTACAATGAGCAGTTCTTC
-	TRBV27	TRBJ2-1	many	CASSFGPNNEQFF	TGTGCCAGCAGTTTTGGGCCCAACAATGAGCAGTTCTTC
-	TRBV24-1	TRBJ1-5	many	CATSGFENQPQHF	TGTGCCACCAGTGGGTTCGAAAATCAGCCCCAGCATTTT
-	TRBV27	TRBJ2-1	-	CASSFAGTTNEQFF	TGTGCCAGCAGTTTTGCCGGGACCACCAATGAGCAGTTCTTC
-	TRBV4-1	TRBJ2-1	many	CASSQDGSNSYNEQFF	TGCGCCAGCAGCCAAGATGGGAGCAACTCCTACAATGAGCAGTTCTTC
TRBD2	TRBV18	TRBJ2-5	-	CASSAWETLAGGPMETQYF	TGTGCCAGCTCAGCGTGGGAGACGCTGGCGGGAGGGCCGATGGAGACCCAGTACTTC
-	TRBV25-1	TRBJ2-5	many	CASREVGTQYF	TGTGCCAGCAGGGAGGTGGGGACCCAGTACTTC
-	TRBV11-2	TRBJ2-2	-	CASSFLREDTGELFF	TGTGCCAGCAGCTTTCTACGGGAAGACACCGGGGAGCTGTTTTTT
-	TRBV6-1	TRBJ2-1	-	CASREDYYNEQFF	TGTGCCAGCAGGGAGGACTATTACAATGAGCAGTTCTTC
-	TRBV27	TRBJ2-3	many	CASSLFLASRTDTQYF	TGTGCCAGCAGTTTATTTCTAGCGAGTCGCACAGATACGCAGTATTTT
TRBD2	TRBV28	TRBJ2-2	many	CASGRLGLGLTNTGELFF	TGTGCCAGCGGTAGACTGGGATTGGGACTAACGAACACCGGGGAGCTGTTTTTT
TRBD2	TRBV20-1	TRBJ2-7	many	CSALLAGDSEQYF	TGCAGTGCTTTACTAGCGGGAGACTCCGAGCAGTACTTC
-	TRBV20-1	TRBJ2-1	many	CSARQYNEQFF	TGCAGTGCAAGACAGTACAATGAGCAGTTCTTC
-	TRBV5-5	TRBJ1-4	-	CASSLFGPNEKLFF	TGTGCCAGCAGCTTGTTCGGGCCTAATGAAAAACTGTTTTTT
-	TRBV12-3/TRBV12-4	TRBJ1-5	many	CASSGGAGSNQPQHF	TGTGCCAGCTCCGGGGGGGCTGGCTCCAATCAGCCCCAGCATTTT
-	TRBV3-1	TRBJ1-5	many	CALRLRGDQPQHF	TGTGCCCTTCGGCTCCGGGGGGATCAGCCCCAGCATTTT
-	TRBV7-6	TRBJ2-5	-	CASRGYDETQYF	TGTGCCAGCAGAGGATATGATGAGACCCAGTACTTC
-	TRBV12-3/TRBV12-4	TRBJ2-1	many	CASRDPGQSCFF	TGTGCCAGCAGAGATCCGGGACAAAGTTGCTTCTTC
TRBD2	TRBV20-1	TRBJ2-3	-	CSASQLALTTDTQYF	TGCAGTGCTAGCCAACTAGCGTTGACCACAGATACGCAGTATTTT
TRBD2	TRBV5-1	TRBJ2-3	few	CASSRGTSGRRSSTDTQYF	TGCGCCAGCAGCCGAGGGACTAGCGGGAGGCGGAGTAGCACAGATACGCAGTATTTT
TRBD1	TRBV12-3/TRBV12-4	TRBJ1-2	many	CASRRTGGGYGYTF	TGTGCCAGCAGAAGGACAGGGGGTGGATATGGCTACACCTTC
TRBD2	TRBV5-1	TRBJ2-1	many	CASSPSGTGYNEQFF	TGCGCCAGCAGCCCTAGCGGGACTGGTTACAATGAGCAGTTCTTC
-	TRBV6-5	TRBJ1-1	many	CASSWAPNTEAFF	TGTGCCAGCAGTTGGGCACCGAACACTGAAGCTTTCTTT
TRBD1	TRBV6-2/TRBV6-3	TRBJ2-7	many	CASSYSRTGGQYEQYF	TGTGCCAGCAGTTACTCGAGGACAGGGGGCCAGTACGAGCAGTACTTC
-	TRBV2	TRBJ2-1	many	CASRPRVGVEEFF	TGTGCCAGCCGCCCACGGGTAGGGGTCGAGGAGTTCTTC
-	TRBV24-1	TRBJ2-3	-	CATSDPVVDTQYF	TGTGCCACCAGTGATCCGGTGGTAGATACGCAGTATTTT
-	TRBV29-1	TRBJ2-5	many	CSVAPLGLEEETQYF	TGCAGCGTTGCCCCTCTGGGGCTTGAAGAAGAGACCCAGTACTTC
TRBD1	TRBV7-2	TRBJ2-7	many	CASSPDRDRGYEQYF	TGTGCCAGCAGCCCAGACCGGGACAGGGGTTACGAGCAGTACTTC